These T cell receptor beta chains were read from a single sample in a study of cytomegalovirus exposure and HLA in healthy donors. TCRdb's table, derived via immunoSEQ multiplex PCR, lists solely in-frame clones and lacks some. Counted here are roughly 170,000 clones, roughly 70% occurring once; the ten biggest clones make up about 1.6%. The material sequenced was PBMCs. The origin of the receptors is a girl between 5 and 17 years old in good health and CMV-seronegative. Both conserved end residues are part of each CDR3. D genes are given only for firm matches. Clone size is stated in some rows and not others, as once, few, many or a class when expanded.

clone_size j_call d_call v_call cdr3_aa cdr3_nt
- TRBJ2-7 - TRBV13 CASSRSGYEQYF TGTGCCAGCTCCAGGTCAGGGTACGAGCAGTACTTC
- TRBJ2-5 - TRBV11-3 CASSFDGAAGTQYF TGTGCCAGCAGTTTTGATGGGGCGGCCGGGACCCAGTACTTC
once TRBJ1-6 - TRBV6-1 CASSEMSSYNSPLHF TGTGCCAGCAGTGAAATGAGCTCCTATAATTCACCCCTCCACTTT
- TRBJ1-2 - TRBV30 CAWKVTGDANDGYTF TGTGCCTGGAAGGTGACAGGAGATGCTAATGATGGCTACACCTTC
- TRBJ1-4 TRBD1 TRBV19 CACRRDRGTNEKLFF TGTGCCTGCCGGCGGGACAGGGGAACTAATGAAAAACTGTTTTTT
- TRBJ1-2 - TRBV5-6 CASSPTLRGRIRGYTF TGTGCCAGCAGCCCGACGTTGCGGGGACGGATTAGGGGCTACACCTTC
- TRBJ1-3 - TRBV11-2 CASSTPGNTIYF TGTGCCAGCAGCACACCGGGGAACACCATATATTTT
- TRBJ1-3 TRBD1 TRBV6-1 CASTWTGEDTIYF TGTGCCAGCACCTGGACAGGGGAGGACACCATATATTTT
- TRBJ1-1 TRBD1 TRBV7-3 CASSLTGDLEAFF TGTGCCAGCAGCTTGACAGGGGATCTTGAAGCTTTCTTT
- TRBJ2-7 TRBD2 TRBV11-3 CASSSGTSDEQYF TGTGCCAGCAGCTCCGGGACTAGCGACGAGCAGTACTTC
- TRBJ2-1 - TRBV7-7 CASSLSPGVNEQFF TGTGCTAGCAGCTTATCCCCAGGGGTCAATGAGCAGTTCTTC
few TRBJ2-7 TRBD2 TRBV15 CATSREVAGAYEQYF TGTGCCACCAGCAGAGAAGTGGCGGGGGCCTACGAGCAGTACTTC
few TRBJ2-6 - TRBV30 CAWSSTGANVLTF TGTGCCTGGAGTTCTACTGGGGCCAACGTCCTGACTTTC
- TRBJ1-1 - TRBV14 CASSTELDTEAFF TGTGCCAGCAGCACAGAACTGGACACTGAAGCTTTCTTT